These T cell receptor beta chains were read from a single sample in a study of T cell responses to AZD1222 COVID-19 vaccine. Assay used: immunoSEQ multiplex PCR; TCRdb lists only in-frame clones, some missing. The table shows 170,000 or so clones, with about nine tenths occurring only once. The sample here was peripheral blood, taken on day 0 of AZD1222 vaccination. These receptors all come from an adult in good health. Both conserved end residues are part of each CDR3. A D gene is named only where the DNA matches it firmly. Clone size appears in some rows only: once, few, many, or a class for an expanded clone.

CASSPSTRNTEAFF,TGTGCCAGCTCACCATCTACGAGAAACACTGAAGCTTTCTTT,TRBJ1-1,.,once,TRBV18
CASSLTPQGGYTF,TGTGCCAGCAGTTTAACCCCCCAGGGGGGCTACACCTTC,TRBJ1-2,.,.,TRBV12-3/TRBV12-4
CASSLGQGSYEQYF,TGTGCCAGCAGCTTAGGACAGGGGTCCTACGAGCAGTACTTC,TRBJ2-7,TRBD1,.,TRBV5-5
CAIGEQQGEAFF,TGTGCCATTGGGGAACAGCAGGGAGAAGCTTTCTTT,TRBJ1-1,.,.,TRBV10-3
CASSRTSGRQDYNEQFF,TGTGCCAGCAGCCGGACTAGCGGGAGACAAGATTACAATGAGCAGTTCTTC,TRBJ2-1,TRBD2,.,TRBV11-2
CASSLGVAGENYEQYF,TGCGCCAGCAGCTTGGGGGTAGCGGGAGAGAACTACGAGCAGTACTTC,TRBJ2-7,TRBD2,.,TRBV5-1
CASSFTSLDEQYF,TGCGCCAGCAGCTTTACTAGTCTTGATGAGCAGTACTTC,TRBJ2-7,.,.,TRBV5-1
CASSRTGGYEQYF,TGTGCCAGCAGCCGGACTGGGGGCTACGAGCAGTACTTC,TRBJ2-7,.,.,TRBV2
CASSFQTGNTEAFF,TGTGCCAGCAGTTTCCAAACAGGGAACACTGAAGCTTTCTTT,TRBJ1-1,.,.,TRBV6-5
CAWSVRLRETQYF,TGTGCCTGGAGTGTCCGGTTAAGGGAGACCCAGTACTTC,TRBJ2-5,.,.,TRBV30
CANRAQGYGYTF,TGTGCCAACAGGGCACAGGGTTATGGCTACACCTTC,TRBJ1-2,.,few,TRBV28
CASSLGGPTSGRSDTQYF,TGTGCCAGCAGCTTAGGCGGTCCGACTAGCGGGAGATCAGATACGCAGTATTTT,TRBJ2-3,TRBD2,.,TRBV7-2
CASSLGAYSRTNEKLFF,TGCGCCAGCAGCTTGGGGGCCTACAGCCGAACTAATGAAAAACTGTTTTTT,TRBJ1-4,.,.,TRBV5-1
CASGWTSSEQYF,TGTGCCAGCGGGTGGACTAGCTCCGAGCAGTACTTC,TRBJ2-7,TRBD2,.,TRBV27
CASSLALAGQETQYF,TGTGCCAGCAGCTTAGCCCTAGCCGGTCAAGAGACCCAGTACTTC,TRBJ2-5,.,.,TRBV7-2
CASSFLIGTDFMNTGELFF,TGTGCCAGCAGTTTTTTGATCGGGACAGACTTCATGAACACCGGGGAGCTGTTTTTT,TRBJ2-2,TRBD1,once,TRBV27
CASSLLPGLAGQDEQYF,TGTGCCAGCAGCTTACTCCCGGGACTAGCGGGTCAGGACGAGCAGTACTTC,TRBJ2-7,TRBD2,.,TRBV5-8
CATSAHQGYSNQPQHF,TGTGCCACCAGCGCCCATCAGGGGTATAGCAATCAGCCCCAGCATTTT,TRBJ1-5,.,.,TRBV15
CASSEAGLTNEKLFF,TGTGCCAGCAGTGAAGCTGGGTTAACTAATGAAAAACTGTTTTTT,TRBJ1-4,.,.,TRBV6-1
CATSSARLPTDTQYF,TGTGCCACCAGCAGTGCTAGACTTCCCACAGATACGCAGTATTTT,TRBJ2-3,.,.,TRBV15
CASSLVWALRGETQYF,TGTGCCAGCAGCTTAGTATGGGCCTTAAGGGGAGAGACCCAGTACTTC,TRBJ2-5,.,.,TRBV11-2
CASSSTPGLVVEQYF,TGCGCCAGCAGCTCCACCCCCGGACTAGTCGTCGAGCAGTACTTC,TRBJ2-7,TRBD2,.,TRBV5-1
CASSRTERSGGDTQYF,TGTGCCAGCTCACGGACGGAGCGGTCTGGTGGGGATACGCAGTATTTT,TRBJ2-3,.,few,TRBV18
CASSISGGPPYNEQFF,TGTGCCAGTAGTATATCGGGAGGGCCTCCCTACAATGAGCAGTTCTTC,TRBJ2-1,TRBD2,.,TRBV19